The 7 T cell receptor beta chains listed next were all sequenced from one sample in a study of cytomegalovirus exposure and HLA in healthy donors. This PCR relied on a set of 60 Vbeta primers and 13 Jbeta primers. Sequencing was performed with immunoSEQ multiplex PCR; in TCRdb, only in-frame clones are kept and a portion is missing. The sample includes approximately 150,000 clones, around 77% of them seen just once. The sequencing sample was made of PBMCs. The receptor source for this set is a woman aged 40 to 50 in good health and CMV-seronegative.

J is TRBJ2-1 and V is TRBV7-9; possible D gene TRBD2, 5 bases. Germline V gene data show CDR1 as SEHNR and CDR2 as FQNEAQ (reference sequence). The CDR3 is 12 residues long. V was cut by 2 bases and J by 10 bases, with 9 bases left in between. The chain's CDR3 is CASSLYGGEQFF. The DNA for the CDR3 is TGTGCCAGCAGCTTATATGGCGGGGAGCAGTTCTTC.

J is TRBJ1-4 and V is TRBV28; D gene ambiguous. The CDR3 loop spans 15 amino acids. Trimming removed 4 bases from V and 8 bases from J, with 17 bases in between. Germline CDR1 is MDHEN and CDR2 is SYDVKM. The DNA for the CDR3 is TGTGCCAGCAGTTCCCCCTCGGGGATTGGGGAAAAACTGTTTTTT. The encoded protein is CASSSPSGIGEKLFF.

The rearrangement joins TRBV28 to TRBJ2-2; 7 nucleotides match TRBD1. CDR1 MDHEN and CDR2 SYDVKM come from the germline V gene. The CDR3 spans 17 residues. V lost 2 bases and J lost 0; bases outside the gene matches: 6. The CDR3 loop reads CASSLGTARANTGELFF. The CDR3 DNA sequence: TGTGCCAGCAGTTTAGGGACAGCCCGTGCGAACACCGGGGAGCTGTTTTTT.

The V call is TRBV30, the J call TRBJ1-1, with D possibly matching TRBD1 (5 bases). Germline CDR1 reads GTSNPN; CDR2 reads SVGIG (reference sequence). Trimming left V 1 base short and J 4 bases short, with 10 bases between. The CDR3 is 13 residues long. This CDR3 reads CAWSGMGGTEAFF. CDR3 nucleotides: TGTGCCTGGAGTGGAATGGGGGGCACTGAAGCTTTCTTT. The complete variable domain, with remaining parts taken from reference TRBV30 and TRBJ1-1, reads SQTIHQWPATLVQPVGSPLSLECTVEGTSNPNLYWYRQAAGRGLQLLFYSVGIGQISSEVPQNLSASRPQDRQFILSSKKLLLSDSGFYLCAWSGMGGTEAFFGQGTRLTVV.

J is TRBJ2-7 and V is TRBV7-9, with 7 positions matching TRBD1. The V gene's germline CDR1 is SEHNR and CDR2 FQNEAQ (reference sequence). The CDR3 is 13 amino acids. The junction had 3 bases not matched to a gene; V was cut back by 1 base and J by 6 bases. CDR3 DNA: TGTGCCAGCAGCTTAGAGGCAGGGGGCGAGCAGTACTTC. Encoded protein: CASSLEAGGEQYF.

The chain couples TRBV5-1 to TRBJ2-1, with 11 nucleotides matching TRBD2. Germline CDR1 reads SGHRS; CDR2 reads YFSETQ. This CDR3 spans 16 amino acids. V lost 3 bases and J lost 5; bases outside the gene matches: 7. CDR3 in DNA: TGCGCCAGCAGCTCTCATAGCGGGAGGGCCGACAATGAGCAGTTCTTC. Protein: CASSSHSGRADNEQFF.

This clone appeared once. This chain connects TRBV30 to TRBJ1-1; tentative D call: TRBD1 (6 bases). With 0 bases removed from V and 1 base from J, the gap between germline ends came to 12 bases. Germline V gene lookup returns CDR1 GTSNPN and CDR2 SVGIG (reference sequence). The CDR3 contains 15 residues. For the CDR3, the DNA is TGTGCCTGGAGTGTACGTCGGACAGCGAACACTGAAGCTTTCTTT. As protein: CAWSVRRTANTEAFF.